These T cell receptor beta chains were read from a single sample in a study of Graves' ophthalmopathy and Graves' hyperthyroidism. In TCRdb, the multiplex PCR reads were re-called with MiXCR into one record per CDR3 protein. The sample consists of 650,000 to 900,000 distinct CDR3 sequences, around 40% of them appearing once. Material: peripheral blood. Receptors originate from an adult man with Graves' ophthalmopathy. Both conserved end residues are part of each CDR3. Each record gives: CDR3 protein, CDR3 DNA, clone size, D gene, J gene, V gene. The D gene is left open where the match is weak. Expanded clones get a size class; other rows say once, few or many, or leave the size out.

cdr3_aa: CSARVGRAASYEQYF
cdr3_nt: TGCAGTGCTAGAGTCGGGCGGGCTGCTTCCTACGAGCAGTACTTC
clone_size: few
d_call: .
j_call: TRBJ2-7
v_call: TRBV20-1

cdr3_aa: CASKTGSSGNTIYF
cdr3_nt: TGTGCCAGCAAGACAGGCTCCTCTGGAAACACCATATATTTT
clone_size: many
d_call: .
j_call: TRBJ1-3
v_call: TRBV2

cdr3_aa: CASSLEADLAESPLHF
cdr3_nt: TGTGCCAGCAGCTTAGAGGCGGATCTTGCGGAATCACCCCTCCACTTT
clone_size: .
d_call: .
j_call: TRBJ1-6
v_call: TRBV7-6

cdr3_aa: CASRPGGSLVALHF
cdr3_nt: TGTGCCAGCAGGCCCGGGGGCTCCCTCGTGGCCCTCCACTTT
clone_size: .
d_call: .
j_call: TRBJ1-6
v_call: TRBV2

cdr3_aa: CSARTGTGRTYEQYF
cdr3_nt: TGCAGTGCTAGGACGGGGACAGGACGAACCTACGAGCAGTACTTC
clone_size: .
d_call: TRBD1
j_call: TRBJ2-7
v_call: TRBV20-1

cdr3_aa: CASSGRTGAGNTIYF
cdr3_nt: TGTGCCAGCAGTGGTCGTACAGGGGCTGGAAACACCATATATTTT
clone_size: many
d_call: TRBD1
j_call: TRBJ1-3
v_call: TRBV2

cdr3_aa: CASSRGGISGNTIYF
cdr3_nt: TGTGCCAGCAGCAGAGGGGGGATCTCTGGAAACACCATATATTTT
clone_size: many
d_call: .
j_call: TRBJ1-3
v_call: TRBV9

cdr3_aa: CASSVGSDTENQPQHF
cdr3_nt: TGTGCCAGCAGCGTAGGATCGGACACCGAAAATCAGCCCCAGCATTTT
clone_size: .
d_call: .
j_call: TRBJ1-5
v_call: TRBV9

cdr3_aa: CSVDPGTGPIYGYTF
cdr3_nt: TGCAGCGTCGATCCCGGGACAGGGCCTATCTATGGCTACACCTTC
clone_size: many
d_call: TRBD1
j_call: TRBJ1-2
v_call: TRBV29-1

cdr3_aa: CAISESVGGTRQPQHF
cdr3_nt: TGTGCCATCAGTGAGTCTGTTGGAGGGACACGCCAGCCCCAGCATTTT
clone_size: many
d_call: .
j_call: TRBJ1-5
v_call: TRBV10-3

cdr3_aa: CASSYKGFTEAFF
cdr3_nt: TGTGCCAGCAGTTACAAGGGATTCACTGAAGCTTTCTTT
clone_size: few
d_call: .
j_call: TRBJ1-1
v_call: TRBV10-3

cdr3_aa: CASSKEKNTEAFF
cdr3_nt: TGTGCCAGTAGCAAAGAAAAGAACACTGAAGCTTTCTTT
clone_size: few
d_call: .
j_call: TRBJ1-1
v_call: TRBV19

cdr3_aa: CAIRGQGALSNQPQHF
cdr3_nt: TGTGCCATCAGGGGACAGGGGGCTCTTAGCAATCAGCCCCAGCATTTT
clone_size: .
d_call: TRBD1
j_call: TRBJ1-5
v_call: TRBV10-3

cdr3_aa: CASTSTGANTGELFF
cdr3_nt: TGCGCCAGCACCTCGACAGGGGCGAACACCGGGGAGCTGTTTTTT
clone_size: .
d_call: TRBD1
j_call: TRBJ2-2
v_call: TRBV10-2

cdr3_aa: CASSERGVLYEQYF
cdr3_nt: TGTGCCAGCAGTGAGAGGGGGGTCCTCTACGAGCAGTACTTC
clone_size: many
d_call: .
j_call: TRBJ2-7
v_call: TRBV2

cdr3_aa: CSASYYGSLAQYF
cdr3_nt: TGCAGTGCGAGTTACTACGGGAGTTTGGCCCAGTACTTC
clone_size: .
d_call: .
j_call: TRBJ2-5
v_call: TRBV20-1

cdr3_aa: CATGTGGRTKFYGYTF
cdr3_nt: TGTGCCACCGGGACAGGGGGCCGTACCAAATTCTATGGCTACACCTTC
clone_size: .
d_call: TRBD1
j_call: TRBJ1-2
v_call: TRBV10-3

cdr3_aa: CASSPRLTGNTEAFF
cdr3_nt: TGTGCCAGCAGCCCGAGATTGACAGGTAACACTGAAGCTTTCTTT
clone_size: .
d_call: .
j_call: TRBJ1-1
v_call: TRBV5-8

cdr3_aa: CASSWTGRNQPQHF
cdr3_nt: TGTGCCAGCAGTTGGACAGGGCGCAATCAGCCCCAGCATTTT
clone_size: few
d_call: TRBD1
j_call: TRBJ1-5
v_call: TRBV24-1

cdr3_aa: CASQGQSYNSPLHF
cdr3_nt: TGTGCCAGCCAGGGACAGAGCTATAATTCACCCCTCCACTTT
clone_size: .
d_call: TRBD1
j_call: TRBJ1-6
v_call: TRBV6-1

cdr3_aa: CASSVDRAAEAFF
cdr3_nt: TGTGCCAGCAGCGTGGACAGGGCGGCTGAAGCTTTCTTT
clone_size: .
d_call: TRBD1
j_call: TRBJ1-1
v_call: TRBV7-9

cdr3_aa: CASSGSSQPTYGYTF
cdr3_nt: TGTGCCAGCAGTGGAAGCAGCCAACCCACCTATGGCTACACCTTC
clone_size: .
d_call: .
j_call: TRBJ1-2
v_call: TRBV25-1

cdr3_aa: CASSPRRVMNTEAFF
cdr3_nt: TGTGCCAGCAGCCCCCGTCGGGTGATGAACACTGAAGCTTTCTTT
clone_size: many
d_call: .
j_call: TRBJ1-1
v_call: TRBV7-9

cdr3_aa: CASSSPAVKETQYF
cdr3_nt: TGTGCCAGCAGTTCGCCAGCGGTAAAAGAGACCCAGTACTTC
clone_size: .
d_call: .
j_call: TRBJ2-5
v_call: TRBV5-4

cdr3_aa: CAISEGSVGTEAFF
cdr3_nt: TGTGCCATCAGTGAGGGCAGCGTCGGCACTGAAGCTTTCTTT
clone_size: .
d_call: .
j_call: TRBJ1-1
v_call: TRBV10-3

cdr3_aa: CASSPPTTGNQETQYF
cdr3_nt: TGTGCCAGCAGCCCCCCCACCACCGGGAACCAAGAGACCCAGTACTTC
clone_size: few
d_call: .
j_call: TRBJ2-5
v_call: TRBV11-2

cdr3_aa: CASSPVAQGEQYF
cdr3_nt: TGTGCCAGCAGCCCGGTGGCCCAAGGAGAGCAGTACTTC
clone_size: many
d_call: .
j_call: TRBJ2-7
v_call: TRBV7-9

cdr3_aa: CAGSEGEQYF
cdr3_nt: TGTGCCGGCAGTGAAGGGGAGCAGTACTTC
clone_size: few
d_call: .
j_call: TRBJ2-7
v_call: TRBV25-1

cdr3_aa: CSAGSSYEQYF
cdr3_nt: TGCAGTGCCGGAAGCTCCTACGAGCAGTACTTC
clone_size: few
d_call: .
j_call: TRBJ2-7
v_call: TRBV20-1

cdr3_aa: CASSVTGTENQPQHF
cdr3_nt: TGTGCCAGCAGTGTAACCGGGACAGAAAATCAGCCCCAGCATTTT
clone_size: few
d_call: TRBD1
j_call: TRBJ1-5
v_call: TRBV24-1

cdr3_aa: CASSPSGGGGANVLTF
cdr3_nt: TGTGCCAGCAGCCCCTCGGGGGGAGGGGGGGCCAACGTCCTGACTTTC
clone_size: .
d_call: TRBD2
j_call: TRBJ2-6
v_call: TRBV7-9

cdr3_aa: CASSIAADRMNTEAFF
cdr3_nt: TGTGCCAGTAGTATCGCGGCTGACAGGATGAACACTGAAGCTTTCTTT
clone_size: few
d_call: .
j_call: TRBJ1-1
v_call: TRBV19

cdr3_aa: CASILARDGSSNQPQHF
cdr3_nt: TGTGCCAGCATCCTCGCCAGGGACGGATCTAGCAATCAGCCCCAGCATTTT
clone_size: few
d_call: .
j_call: TRBJ1-5
v_call: TRBV10-3

cdr3_aa: CSVRDGQYGYTF
cdr3_nt: TGCAGCGTCCGGGACGGACAATATGGCTACACCTTC
clone_size: many
d_call: .
j_call: TRBJ1-2
v_call: TRBV29-1

cdr3_aa: CASSIANSVNTEAFF
cdr3_nt: TGTGCCAGTAGTATTGCGAACTCAGTGAACACTGAAGCTTTCTTT
clone_size: .
d_call: .
j_call: TRBJ1-1
v_call: TRBV19

cdr3_aa: CSARSGLASQETQYF
cdr3_nt: TGCAGTGCTAGATCGGGACTAGCGAGCCAAGAGACCCAGTACTTC
clone_size: .
d_call: TRBD2
j_call: TRBJ2-5
v_call: TRBV20-1

cdr3_aa: CASTDGRSPLHF
cdr3_nt: TGTGCCAGCACAGATGGCAGGTCACCCCTCCACTTT
clone_size: .
d_call: .
j_call: TRBJ1-6
v_call: TRBV6-5

cdr3_aa: CASSLDSSGYEQYF
cdr3_nt: TGTGCCAGCAGCTTAGATAGTAGCGGCTACGAGCAGTACTTC
clone_size: many
d_call: .
j_call: TRBJ2-7
v_call: TRBV7-8

cdr3_aa: CASSRAGGPKRETQYF
cdr3_nt: TGTGCCAGCAGCCGAGCGGGAGGGCCAAAGAGGGAGACCCAGTACTTC
clone_size: .
d_call: TRBD2
j_call: TRBJ2-5
v_call: TRBV6-5

cdr3_aa: CASKEIAGSPLHF
cdr3_nt: TGTGCCAGTAAAGAGATTGCCGGCTCACCCCTCCACTTT
clone_size: many
d_call: .
j_call: TRBJ1-6
v_call: TRBV19

cdr3_aa: CASSKYRGGMNTEAFF
cdr3_nt: TGTGCCAGCAGCAAGTACAGGGGGGGAATGAACACTGAAGCTTTCTTT
clone_size: once
d_call: TRBD1
j_call: TRBJ1-1
v_call: TRBV25-1

cdr3_aa: CASSYGVDRVNQPQHF
cdr3_nt: TGTGCCAGCAGTTACGGCGTAGACAGGGTTAACCAGCCCCAGCATTTT
clone_size: .
d_call: TRBD1
j_call: TRBJ1-5
v_call: TRBV24-1

cdr3_aa: CASSLSPYGTAYEKLFF
cdr3_nt: TGTGCCAGCAGTTTGAGCCCATACGGGACAGCCTATGAAAAACTGTTTTTT
clone_size: few
d_call: TRBD1
j_call: TRBJ1-4
v_call: TRBV2

cdr3_aa: CASSYDSGGGGYTF
cdr3_nt: TGTGCCAGCAGCTATGACTCCGGGGGTGGAGGCTACACCTTC
clone_size: .
d_call: .
j_call: TRBJ1-2
v_call: TRBV7-9

cdr3_aa: CASSLLGPVMGGGYTF
cdr3_nt: TGTGCCAGCAGCTTATTAGGGCCGGTCATGGGGGGTGGCTACACCTTC
clone_size: few
d_call: .
j_call: TRBJ1-2
v_call: TRBV7-2

cdr3_aa: CASTSDQNTEAFF
cdr3_nt: TGTGCCAGCACCTCAGACCAGAACACTGAAGCTTTCTTT
clone_size: .
d_call: .
j_call: TRBJ1-1
v_call: TRBV5-6

cdr3_aa: CASSQGDRGETQYF
cdr3_nt: TGCGCCAGCAGCCAAGGGGACAGGGGAGAGACCCAGTACTTC
clone_size: few
d_call: TRBD1
j_call: TRBJ2-5
v_call: TRBV4-1

cdr3_aa: CASSLEDINQPQHF
cdr3_nt: TGTGCCAGCAGTTTGGAAGACATTAATCAGCCCCAGCATTTT
clone_size: few
d_call: .
j_call: TRBJ1-5
v_call: TRBV12-3/TRBV12-4

cdr3_aa: CAIAQNNAEQYF
cdr3_nt: TGTGCCATCGCGCAGAACAACGCCGAGCAGTACTTC
clone_size: .
d_call: .
j_call: TRBJ2-7
v_call: TRBV10-3